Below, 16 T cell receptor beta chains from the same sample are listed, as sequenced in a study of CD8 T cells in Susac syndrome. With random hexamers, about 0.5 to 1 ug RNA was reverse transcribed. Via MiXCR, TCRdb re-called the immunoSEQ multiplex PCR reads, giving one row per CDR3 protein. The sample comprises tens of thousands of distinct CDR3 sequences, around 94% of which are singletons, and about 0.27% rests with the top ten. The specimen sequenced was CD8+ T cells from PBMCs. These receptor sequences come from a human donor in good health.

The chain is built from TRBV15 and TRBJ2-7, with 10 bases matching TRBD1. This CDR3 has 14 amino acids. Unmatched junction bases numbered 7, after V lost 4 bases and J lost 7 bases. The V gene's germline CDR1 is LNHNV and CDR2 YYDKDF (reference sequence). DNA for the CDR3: TGTGCCACCAGCACTGAACCGGGACAGGGGGAGCAGTACTTC. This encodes CATSTEPGQGEQYF.

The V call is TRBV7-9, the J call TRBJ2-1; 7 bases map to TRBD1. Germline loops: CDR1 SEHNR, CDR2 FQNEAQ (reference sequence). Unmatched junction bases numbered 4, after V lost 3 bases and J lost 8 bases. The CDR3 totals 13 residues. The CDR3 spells CASSFYRGDEQFF. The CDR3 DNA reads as TGTGCCAGCAGCTTTTACAGGGGCGATGAGCAGTTCTTC.

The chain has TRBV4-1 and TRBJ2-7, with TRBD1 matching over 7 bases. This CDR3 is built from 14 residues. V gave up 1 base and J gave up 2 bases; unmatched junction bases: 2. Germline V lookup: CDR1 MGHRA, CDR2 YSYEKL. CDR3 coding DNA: TGCGCCAGCAGCCAAGCGGACAGGACCTACGAGCAGTACTTC. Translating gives CASSQADRTYEQYF.

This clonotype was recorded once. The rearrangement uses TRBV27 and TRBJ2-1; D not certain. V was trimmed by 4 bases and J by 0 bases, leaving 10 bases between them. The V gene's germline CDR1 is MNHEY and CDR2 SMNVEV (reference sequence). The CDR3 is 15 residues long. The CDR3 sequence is CASSSRKGSYNEQFF. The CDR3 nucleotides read TGTGCCAGCAGTTCCCGCAAGGGCTCCTACAATGAGCAGTTCTTC.

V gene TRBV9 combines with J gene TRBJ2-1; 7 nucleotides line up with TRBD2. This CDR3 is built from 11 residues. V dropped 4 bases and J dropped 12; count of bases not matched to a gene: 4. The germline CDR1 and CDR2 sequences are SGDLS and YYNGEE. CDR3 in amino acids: CASSSREGQFF. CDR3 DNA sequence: TGTGCCAGCAGCTCAAGGGAGGGGCAGTTCTTC.

CDR3 nucleotide sequence: TGCGCCAGCAGCCAAGAAGGGGGATACAATGAGCAGTTCTTC. Translation: CASSQEGGYNEQFF. V gene TRBV4-1 combines with J gene TRBJ2-1; possible D gene TRBD1, 6 bases. V lost 0 bases to trimming and J lost 4 bases, with 7 bases between them. The CDR3 consists of 14 residues. Per germline, CDR1 MGHRA and CDR2 YSYEKL.

As DNA, the CDR3 is TGTGCCAGCAGTTCAAGACAGCGGGGGGGCCGGGAGACCCAGTACTTC. It encodes CASSSRQRGGRETQYF. The chain uses TRBV6-5 and TRBJ2-5, with 10 nucleotides matching TRBD2. There are 16 residues in the CDR3. V lost 4 bases and J lost 5; bases outside the gene matches: 10. Germline loops: CDR1 MNHEY, CDR2 SVGAGI.

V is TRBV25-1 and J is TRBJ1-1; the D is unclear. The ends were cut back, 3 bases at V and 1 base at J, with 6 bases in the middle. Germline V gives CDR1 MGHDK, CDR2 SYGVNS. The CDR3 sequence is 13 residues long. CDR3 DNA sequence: TGTGCCAGCAGTGATCTGAGGAACACTGAAGCTTTCTTT. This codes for CASSDLRNTEAFF.

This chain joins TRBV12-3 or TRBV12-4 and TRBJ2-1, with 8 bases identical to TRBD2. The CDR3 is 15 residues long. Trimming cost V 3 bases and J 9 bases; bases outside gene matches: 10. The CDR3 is CASSFWREDPSEQFF. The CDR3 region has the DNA TGTGCCAGCAGTTTTTGGCGGGAGGACCCCAGTGAGCAGTTCTTC.

The CDR3 protein is CASSPMGQGGSQYV. As DNA, the CDR3 is TGTGCCAGCAGCCCAATGGGACAGGGTGGTTCGCAGTACGTC. The genes are TRBV27 and TRBJ2-7, with TRBD1 matching over 9 bases. This CDR3 has 14 amino acids. V was pared by 6 bases and J by 9 bases, with 12 bases of the junction left unmatched. Germline V gives CDR1 MNHEY, CDR2 SMNVEV (reference sequence).

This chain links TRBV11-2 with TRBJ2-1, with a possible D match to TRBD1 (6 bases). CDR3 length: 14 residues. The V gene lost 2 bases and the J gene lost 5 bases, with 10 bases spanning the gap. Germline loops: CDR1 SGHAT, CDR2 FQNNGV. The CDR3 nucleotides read TGTGCCAGCAGCTTAAGTACAGGGCACAATGAGCAGTTCTTC. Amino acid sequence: CASSLSTGHNEQFF.

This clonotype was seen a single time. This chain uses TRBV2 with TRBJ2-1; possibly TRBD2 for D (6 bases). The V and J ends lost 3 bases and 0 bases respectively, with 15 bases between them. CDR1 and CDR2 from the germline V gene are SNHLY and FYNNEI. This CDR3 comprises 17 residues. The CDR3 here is CASSDPSAESSYNEQFF. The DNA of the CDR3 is TGTGCCAGCAGTGACCCTAGCGCTGAGAGCTCCTACAATGAGCAGTTCTTC.

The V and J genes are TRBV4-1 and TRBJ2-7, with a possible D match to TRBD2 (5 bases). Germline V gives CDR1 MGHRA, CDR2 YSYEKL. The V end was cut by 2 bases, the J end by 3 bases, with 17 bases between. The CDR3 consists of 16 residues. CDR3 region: CASSQLAPIRDYEQYF. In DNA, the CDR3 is TGCGCCAGCAGCCAATTAGCTCCCATCCGGGACTACGAGCAGTACTTC.

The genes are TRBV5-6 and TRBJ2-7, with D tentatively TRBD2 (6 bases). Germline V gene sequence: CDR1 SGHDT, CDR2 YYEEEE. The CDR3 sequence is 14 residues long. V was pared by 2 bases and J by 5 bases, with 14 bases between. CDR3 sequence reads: CASSFGGPRHEQYF. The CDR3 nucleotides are TGTGCCAGCAGCTTCGGGGGACCTCGGCACGAGCAGTACTTC.

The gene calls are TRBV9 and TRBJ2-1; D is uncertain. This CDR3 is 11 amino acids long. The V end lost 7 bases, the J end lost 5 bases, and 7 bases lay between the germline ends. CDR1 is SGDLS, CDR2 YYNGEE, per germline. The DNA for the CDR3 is TGTGCCAGCTCCGCAGACAATGAGCAGTTCTTC. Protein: CASSADNEQFF.

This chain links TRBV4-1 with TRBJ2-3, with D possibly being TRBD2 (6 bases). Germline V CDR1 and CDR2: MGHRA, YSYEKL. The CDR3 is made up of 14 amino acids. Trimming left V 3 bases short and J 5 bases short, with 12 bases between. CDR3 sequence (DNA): TGCGCCAGCAGCCAGGGGGGAGGAGTAGATACGCAGTATTTT. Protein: CASSQGGGVDTQYF.